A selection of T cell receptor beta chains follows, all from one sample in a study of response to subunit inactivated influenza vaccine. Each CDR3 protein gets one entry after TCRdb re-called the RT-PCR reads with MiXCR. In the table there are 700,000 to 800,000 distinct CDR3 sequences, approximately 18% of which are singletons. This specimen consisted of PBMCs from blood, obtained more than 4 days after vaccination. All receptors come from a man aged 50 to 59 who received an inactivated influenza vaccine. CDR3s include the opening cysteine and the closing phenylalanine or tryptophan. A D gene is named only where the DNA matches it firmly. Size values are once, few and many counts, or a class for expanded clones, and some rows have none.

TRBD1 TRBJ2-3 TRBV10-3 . CAIAGTGGWDTQYF TGTGCCATCGCCGGGACAGGGGGATGGGATACGCAGTATTTT
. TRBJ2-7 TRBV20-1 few CSASPLRGPSYEQYF TGCAGTGCTTCCCCTCTCAGGGGCCCCTCCTACGAGCAGTACTTC
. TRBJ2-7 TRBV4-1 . CASSQGASSSQEQYF TGCGCCAGCAGCCAAGGCGCCAGCTCCTCTCAGGAGCAGTACTTC
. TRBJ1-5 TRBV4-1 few CASSQVFDRQPQHF TGCGCCAGCAGCCAAGTTTTCGATCGACAGCCCCAGCATTTT
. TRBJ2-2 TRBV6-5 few CASSYSKGWTGELFF TGTGCCAGCAGTTACTCGAAAGGGTGGACCGGGGAGCTGTTTTTT
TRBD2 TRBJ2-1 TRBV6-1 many CASTHSGSGLAGDEQFF TGTGCCAGCACCCACTCCGGATCAGGGCTAGCGGGCGATGAGCAGTTCTTC
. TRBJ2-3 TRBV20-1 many CSASYGGAGDTQYF TGCAGTGCTAGTTACGGGGGCGCCGGAGATACGCAGTATTTT
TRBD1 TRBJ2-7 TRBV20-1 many CSASRDRSYEQYF TGCAGTGCTAGCCGGGACAGGAGTTACGAGCAGTACTTC
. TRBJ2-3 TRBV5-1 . CASTYVGSGADTQYF TGCGCCAGCACGTACGTAGGGTCAGGGGCAGATACGCAGTATTTT
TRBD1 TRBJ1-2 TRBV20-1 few CSAFGQGGFLYTF TGCAGTGCTTTCGGACAGGGGGGATTCCTCTACACCTTC